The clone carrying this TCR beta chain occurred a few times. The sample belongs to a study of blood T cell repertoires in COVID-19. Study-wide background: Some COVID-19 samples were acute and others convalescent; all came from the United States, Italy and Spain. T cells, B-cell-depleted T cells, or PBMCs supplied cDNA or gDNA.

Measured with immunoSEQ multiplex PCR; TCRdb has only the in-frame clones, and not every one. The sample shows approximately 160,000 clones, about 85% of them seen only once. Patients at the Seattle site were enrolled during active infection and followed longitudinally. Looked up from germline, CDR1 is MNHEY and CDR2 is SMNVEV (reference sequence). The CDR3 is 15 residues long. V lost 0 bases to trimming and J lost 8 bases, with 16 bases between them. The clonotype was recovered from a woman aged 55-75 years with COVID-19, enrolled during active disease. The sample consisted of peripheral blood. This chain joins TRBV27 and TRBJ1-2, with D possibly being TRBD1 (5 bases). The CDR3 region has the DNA TGTGCCAGCAGTTTATCGTTAGGGGTCGATCGCGGCTACACCTTC. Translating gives CASSLSLGVDRGYTF.